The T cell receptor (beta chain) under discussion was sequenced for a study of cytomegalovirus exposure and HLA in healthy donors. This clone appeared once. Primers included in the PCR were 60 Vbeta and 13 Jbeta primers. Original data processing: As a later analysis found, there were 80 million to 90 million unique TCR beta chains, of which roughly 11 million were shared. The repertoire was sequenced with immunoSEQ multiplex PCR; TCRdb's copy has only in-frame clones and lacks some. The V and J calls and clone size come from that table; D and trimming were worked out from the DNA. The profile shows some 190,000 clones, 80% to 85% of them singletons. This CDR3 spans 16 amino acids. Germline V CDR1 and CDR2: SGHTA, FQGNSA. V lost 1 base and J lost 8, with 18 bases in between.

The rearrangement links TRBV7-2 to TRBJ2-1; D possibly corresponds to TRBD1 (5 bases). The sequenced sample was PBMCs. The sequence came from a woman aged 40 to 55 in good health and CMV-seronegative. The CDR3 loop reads CASSLGAGSNSYEQFF. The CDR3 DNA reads TGTGCCAGCAGCTTAGGAGCAGGGTCCAACTCATATGAGCAGTTCTTC.